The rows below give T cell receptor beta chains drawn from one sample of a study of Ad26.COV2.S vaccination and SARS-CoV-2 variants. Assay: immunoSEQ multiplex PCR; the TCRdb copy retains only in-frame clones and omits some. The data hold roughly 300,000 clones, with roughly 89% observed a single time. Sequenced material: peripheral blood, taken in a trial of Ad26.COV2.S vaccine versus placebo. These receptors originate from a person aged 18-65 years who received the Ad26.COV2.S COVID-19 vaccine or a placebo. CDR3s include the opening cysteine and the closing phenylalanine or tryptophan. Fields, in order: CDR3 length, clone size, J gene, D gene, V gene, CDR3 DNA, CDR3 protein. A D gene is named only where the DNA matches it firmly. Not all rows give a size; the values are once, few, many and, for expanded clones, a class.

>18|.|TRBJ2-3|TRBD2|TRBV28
TGTGCCAGCAGTATAACCGGGACTAGCGGGAGTAGCACAGATACGCAGTATTTT
CASSITGTSGSSTDTQYF
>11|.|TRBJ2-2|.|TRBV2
TGTGCCACCCAGAGCACCGGGGAGCTGTTTTTT
CATQSTGELFF
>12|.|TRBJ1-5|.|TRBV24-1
TGTGCCACCAGTGATTTCCTGAACCCTCAGCATTTT
CATSDFLNPQHF
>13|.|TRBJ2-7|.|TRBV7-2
TGTGCCAGCAGCTTAATACAGGGCTACGAGCAGTACTTC
CASSLIQGYEQYF
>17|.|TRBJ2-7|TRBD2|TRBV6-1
TGTGCCAGCAGTGAAGAGTCTTGGGGAGCGGGAGTCTACGAGCAGTACTTC
CASSEESWGAGVYEQYF
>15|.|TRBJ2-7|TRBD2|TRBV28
TGTGCCAGCAGTCCCCAGGGGAGCGGGAGTTACGAGCAGTACTTC
CASSPQGSGSYEQYF
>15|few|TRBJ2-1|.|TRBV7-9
TGTGCCAGCAGCTTCCACAGGGCCAGTGACAATGAGCAGTTCTTC
CASSFHRASDNEQFF
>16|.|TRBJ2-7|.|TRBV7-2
TGTGCCAGCAGCTTAGGGGGACTCGGAACCTCCTACGAGCAGTACTTC
CASSLGGLGTSYEQYF
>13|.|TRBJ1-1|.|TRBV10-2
TGCGCCAGCTGCCGTAGTGGGAACACTGAAGCTTTCTTT
CASCRSGNTEAFF
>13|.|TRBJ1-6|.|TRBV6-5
TGTGCCAGCAGGCAGGGCGGCAATTCACCCCTCCACTTT
CASRQGGNSPLHF
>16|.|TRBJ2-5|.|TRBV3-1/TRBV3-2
TGTGCCAGCAGCCAAGGTTCGGCAGTGGCCCAAGATACCCAGTACTTC
CASSQGSAVAQDTQYF
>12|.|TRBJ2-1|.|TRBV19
TGTGCCAGTAGTATGAGCGGGAATGAGCAGTTCTTC
CASSMSGNEQFF
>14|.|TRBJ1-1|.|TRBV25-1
TGTGCCAGCAGCCCCAGGACAGAAGCCACTGAAGCTTTCTTT
CASSPRTEATEAFF
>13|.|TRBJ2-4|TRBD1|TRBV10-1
TGCGCCAGCAGTGAGTGGGCAGGGGGCGGTCAGTACTTC
CASSEWAGGGQYF
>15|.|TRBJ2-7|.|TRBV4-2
TGTGCCAGCAGCCAAGAGGTGGACCCAGCCTACGAGCAGTACTTC
CASSQEVDPAYEQYF
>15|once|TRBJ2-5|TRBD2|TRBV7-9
TGTGCCAGCAGCCCCCTTTTAGGACTAGCGGAGACCCAGTACTTC
CASSPLLGLAETQYF
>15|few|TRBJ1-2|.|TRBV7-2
TGTGCCAGCAGCTTAGCACCGGGACAAAACTATGGCTACACCTTC
CASSLAPGQNYGYTF
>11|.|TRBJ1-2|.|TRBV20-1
TGCAGTGCTAGAGCCGGTTATGGCTACACCTTC
CSARAGYGYTF
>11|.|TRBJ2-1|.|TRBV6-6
TGTGCCAGCAGTTACCGCAATGAGCAGTTCTTC
CASSYRNEQFF
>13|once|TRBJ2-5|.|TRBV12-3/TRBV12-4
TGTGCCAGCAGTCCCGACCGGAGAGAGACCCAGTACTTC
CASSPDRRETQYF
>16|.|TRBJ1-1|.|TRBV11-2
TGTGCCAGCAGCTTAACTGGTGGGAGGCCGAACACTGAAGCTTTCTTT
CASSLTGGRPNTEAFF
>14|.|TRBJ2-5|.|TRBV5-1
TGCGCCAGCAGCACAAGGATACTGCAAGAGACCCAGTACTTC
CASSTRILQETQYF